The 9 T cell receptor beta chains below were found in one sample sequenced in a study of OX40 agonist ivuxolimab in advanced cancers. TCRdb's copy holds only in-frame clones and misses some; the assay was immunoSEQ multiplex PCR. The sample has 15,000 to 20,000 clones, 80% to 95% seen once. The sequencing here drew on CD4+ or CD8+ T cells sorted from blood, taken in a trial of the OX40 agonist ivuxolimab. These receptors all come from an adult with an advanced solid tumor such as melanoma, head and neck, liver or kidney cancer.

The V call is TRBV7-2, the J call TRBJ2-3, with 11 nucleotides matching TRBD2. V lost 6 bases, J lost 4 bases, and 6 bases stayed unmatched. CDR3 length: 15 residues. The V gene's germline CDR1 is SGHTA and CDR2 FQGNSA. This chain's CDR3 is CASSLAGGLADTQYF. DNA of the CDR3: TGTGCCAGCAGTCTAGCGGGGGGCCTCGCAGATACGCAGTATTTT.

The rearrangement uses TRBV7-8 and TRBJ2-3; maybe TRBD1 (5 bases). Germline lookup yields CDR1 SGHVS and CDR2 FQNEAQ. V was clipped by 5 bases and J by 0 bases, with 12 bases between them. The length of the CDR3 is 15 residues. The DNA for the CDR3 is TGTGCCAGCAGCCCCAGGGTCCCTAGCACAGATACGCAGTATTTT. It codes for CASSPRVPSTDTQYF. Full variable domain (rest looked up from reference TRBV7-8 and TRBJ2-3): GAGVSQSPRYKVAKRGQDVALRCDPISGHVSLFWYQQALGQGPEFLTYFQNEAQLDKSGLPSDRFFAERPEGSVSTLKIQRTQQEDSAVYLCASSPRVPSTDTQYFGPGTRLTVL.

The rearrangement uses TRBV28 and TRBJ1-1; no clear D. The CDR3 is 13 amino acids. Germline V gives CDR1 MDHEN, CDR2 SYDVKM. Trimming removed 5 bases at V and 11 bases at J, with 18 bases between. The CDR3, as DNA: TGTGCCAGCAGTAGAAGACCCCCTTTGGAGGCTTTCTTT. Protein sequence: CASSRRPPLEAFF.

The rearrangement uses TRBV7-9 and TRBJ2-1, with TRBD2 as a possible D gene (6 bases). Trimming left V 9 bases short and J 3 bases short, with 27 bases between. This CDR3 has 18 amino acids. Germline V CDR1 and CDR2: SEHNR, FQNEAQ (reference sequence). The DNA of the CDR3 is TGTGCCAGTAAAACCAAATGGGGGGACGTCGGAAACTACAATGAGCAGTTCTTC. Translating gives CASKTKWGDVGNYNEQFF.

V usage is TRBV6-5 and J usage is TRBJ2-7, with 9 bases identical to TRBD2. The CDR3 is made up of 16 amino acids. V was clipped by 0 bases and J by 3 bases; unmatched bases: 6. Germline V gene lookup returns CDR1 MNHEY and CDR2 SVGAGI. For the CDR3, the DNA is TGTGCCAGCAGTTACTCGATCGGCGGGGGGGGCTACGAGCAGTACTTC. Its translation is CASSYSIGGGGYEQYF.

Here the CDR3 DNA reads TGTGCCAGCAGCTTAGTCCCGGGGGCTTGGCACAATGAGCAGTTCTTC. This gives the protein CASSLVPGAWHNEQFF. V is TRBV7-2 and J is TRBJ2-1, with D possibly being TRBD1 or TRBD2 (6 bases each). The CDR3 runs to 16 residues. The germline V gene has CDR1 SGHTA and CDR2 FQGNSA. Trimming cost V 1 base and J 5 bases, with 15 bases left between them.

The chain has TRBV7-3 and TRBJ1-3, with 10 positions matching TRBD1. The CDR3 extends over 18 amino acids. The junction had 12 bases not matched to a gene; V was cut back by 5 bases and J by 2 bases. Looked up from germline, CDR1 is SGHTA and CDR2 is FQGTGA. This CDR3 reads CASSPDEGQGKAGNTIYF. The CDR3 coding sequence is TGTGCCAGCAGCCCAGACGAGGGACAGGGGAAGGCTGGAAACACCATATATTTT.

The chain joins TRBV7-9 to TRBJ2-5, with TRBD2 matching 8 bases. The CDR3 has 14 amino acids. The germline CDR1 and CDR2 sequences are SEHNR and FQNEAQ (reference sequence). The junction had 9 bases not matched to a gene; V was cut back by 7 bases and J by 5 bases. In DNA, the CDR3 is TGTGCCAGCACCCTGAGCGGGAGTACGGAGACCCAGTACTTC. As protein: CASTLSGSTETQYF.

The V and J genes are TRBV29-1 and TRBJ2-2; D might be TRBD2 (5 bases). V was cut by 6 bases and J by 0 bases, with 8 bases left in between. The CDR3 totals 13 residues. Germline-derived CDR1 and CDR2 are SQVTM and ANQGSEA. This chain's CDR3 is CSVSGTNTGELFF. CDR3 DNA: TGCAGCGTAAGCGGAACGAACACCGGGGAGCTGTTTTTT.